These T cell receptor beta chains were read from a single sample in a study of blood T cell repertoires in COVID-19. Sequencing was performed with immunoSEQ multiplex PCR; in TCRdb, only in-frame clones are kept and a portion is missing. Of around 300,000 clones listed, about 87% are singletons. The specimen sequenced was PBMCs or T cells enriched from blood (not recorded which). These receptor sequences come from a man aged 25-40 years who had recovered from COVID-19. CDR3s include the opening cysteine and the closing phenylalanine or tryptophan. A D gene is named only where the DNA matches it firmly. Size values are once, few and many counts, or a class for expanded clones, and some rows have none.

v_gene	abundance	d_gene	j_gene	CDR3nt	CDR3aa
TRBV2	NA	TRBD2	TRBJ2-1	TGTGCCAGCGATACGGGGGGAAATGAGCAGTTCTTC	CASDTGGNEQFF
TRBV5-1	NA	TRBD1	TRBJ2-1	TGCGCCAGCAGCCTAGGGACAGACTACTACAATGAGCAGTTCTTC	CASSLGTDYYNEQFF
TRBV3-1/TRBV3-2	NA	NA	TRBJ1-6	TGTGCCAGCAGCCGTATGTCGGCAGGGGATTCACCCCTCCACTTT	CASSRMSAGDSPLHF
TRBV19	NA	NA	TRBJ2-1	TGTGCCAGTAGTTTCAACGTTAGGGGGAGCTCCTACAATGAGCAGTTCTTC	CASSFNVRGSSYNEQFF
TRBV7-9	NA	TRBD1	TRBJ2-7	TGTGCCAGCAGCTTAGTGACAGGGGGGTACGAGCAGTACTTC	CASSLVTGGYEQYF
TRBV18	NA	TRBD1	TRBJ1-5	TGTGCCAGCTCACGACAGGGAGGCCACCAGCCCCAGCATTTT	CASSRQGGHQPQHF
TRBV28	NA	TRBD1	TRBJ2-5	TGTGCCAGCAGCACAACAGGGGGCGGAGTGGAGACCCAGTACTTC	CASSTTGGGVETQYF
TRBV27	once	TRBD2	TRBJ2-3	TGTGCCAGCAGTTTACAAGGACTAGCCGCAGATACGCAGTATTTT	CASSLQGLAADTQYF
TRBV20-1	NA	TRBD2	TRBJ2-1	TGCAGTGCTGCGGGGGTAAATGAGCAGTTCTTC	CSAAGVNEQFF
TRBV10-3	NA	TRBD1	TRBJ2-2	TGTGCCATCACCCACGGACAGGGCACCGGGGAGCTGTTTTTT	CAITHGQGTGELFF
TRBV4-2	once	TRBD2	TRBJ2-2	TGTGCCAGCAGCCATCCTAGCGGGGGAACCAACACCGGGGAGCTGTTTTTT	CASSHPSGGTNTGELFF
TRBV6-4	once	NA	TRBJ1-2	TGTGCCAGCAGTGATTCGGCAGGGCGAGACTATGGCTACACCTTC	CASSDSAGRDYGYTF
TRBV7-3	NA	NA	TRBJ2-5	TGTGCCAGCAGCTTACTACAGTACGAGACCCAGTACTTC	CASSLLQYETQYF
TRBV7-8	NA	TRBD1	TRBJ1-3	TGTGCCAGCAGCTTTACAGGGGAGCCGGGACAGGGATCAAGGTCTGGAAACACCATATATTTT	CASSFTGEPGQGSRSGNTIYF
TRBV6-1	NA	NA	TRBJ1-6	TGTGCCAGCAGTGAAGCCCAAACAAAATCTCTAGGCCACTTT	CASSEAQTKSLGHF
TRBV9	NA	NA	TRBJ2-1	TGTGCCAGCAGCGTATCCCCCTCTAACAATGAGCAGTTCTTC	CASSVSPSNNEQFF
TRBV9	NA	NA	TRBJ2-1	TGTGCCAGCAGCGTCGGCGGGGGCCCCCCCTACAATGAGCAGTTCTTC	CASSVGGGPPYNEQFF
TRBV13	NA	TRBD1	TRBJ1-4	TGTGCCAGCAGCGCACAGGGGGCATTATCTAATGAAAAACTGTTTTTT	CASSAQGALSNEKLFF
TRBV7-9	NA	TRBD1	TRBJ1-6	TGTGCCAGCAGCCAGGGGGCGGTCGGACAGTCACCCCTCCACTTT	CASSQGAVGQSPLHF
TRBV7-9	once	NA	TRBJ1-5	TGTGCCAGCAGCTTATACGACAGAAATCAGCCCCAGCATTTT	CASSLYDRNQPQHF
TRBV5-1	NA	NA	TRBJ2-3	TGCGCCAGCAGCTTATTGACAGGGATAGGGTCGGGGGCAGATACGCAGTATTTT	CASSLLTGIGSGADTQYF
TRBV10-2	NA	TRBD2	TRBJ2-5	TGCGCCAGACAGAAGGAGGTGAGCGGGGGCCCAAAAATCCAAGAGACCCAGTACTTC	CARQKEVSGGPKIQETQYF
TRBV4-1	NA	NA	TRBJ1-4	TGCGCCAGCAGCCAAGCGGCAGGGGCGTATAATGAAAAACTGTTTTTT	CASSQAAGAYNEKLFF
TRBV2	NA	NA	TRBJ2-7	TGTGCCAGCAGCAGGACAGCCTACGAGCAGTACTTC	CASSRTAYEQYF
TRBV19	NA	NA	TRBJ1-5	TGTGCCAGTAGTACAGGGGTGTCCTCCCTACCTATCAATCAGCCCCAGCATTTT	CASSTGVSSLPINQPQHF
TRBV5-4	once	TRBD2	TRBJ2-5	TGTGCCAGCAGCGAAAAGACTAGCGGGCACCAAGAGACCCAGTACTTC	CASSEKTSGHQETQYF
TRBV4-1	NA	TRBD1	TRBJ2-2	TGCGCCAGCAGCCAATCGAACAGGGGTGCCGGGGAGCTGTTTTTT	CASSQSNRGAGELFF
TRBV14	NA	NA	TRBJ1-5	TGTGCCAGCAGCCTTCCCAAAAGCAATCAGCCCCAGCATTTT	CASSLPKSNQPQHF
TRBV2	NA	TRBD1	TRBJ2-1	TGTGCCAGCAACAAAGGGACAGGCAAAACCTACAATGAGCAGTTCTTC	CASNKGTGKTYNEQFF
TRBV28	NA	NA	TRBJ1-5	TGTGCCAGCAGTCCCTATGGTCAGCCCCAGCATTTT	CASSPYGQPQHF
TRBV11-2	NA	TRBD2	TRBJ2-7	TGTGCCAGCAGCTTATCGGGGGGGCCCTACGAGCAGTACTTC	CASSLSGGPYEQYF
TRBV7-9	NA	TRBD2	TRBJ2-1	TGTGCCAGCAGCCCTAGCGGGGGGGAGTACAATGAGCAGTTCTTC	CASSPSGGEYNEQFF
TRBV3-1/TRBV3-2	NA	TRBD1	TRBJ2-7	TGTGCCAGCAGCCAACAACGACAGGGCTACGAGCAGTACTTC	CASSQQRQGYEQYF
TRBV9	NA	TRBD1	TRBJ2-2	TGTGCCAGCAGCGTAAGAGGGAGACAGGGGGCTGTGACCGGGGAGCTGTTTTTT	CASSVRGRQGAVTGELFF
TRBV7-2	NA	NA	TRBJ1-5	TGTGCCAGCAGCTTAGCCTCCCTCCGTAATCAGCCCCAGCATTTT	CASSLASLRNQPQHF
TRBV10-2	NA	TRBD2	TRBJ2-7	TGCGCCAGCATGCGGGGGAGTTCGTCCTACGAGCAGTACTTC	CASMRGSSSYEQYF
TRBV6-1	NA	NA	TRBJ2-7	TGTGCCAGCAGTGAAGGGGTAGACTACCCCTACGAGCAGTACTTC	CASSEGVDYPYEQYF
TRBV27	NA	TRBD1	TRBJ2-7	TGTGCCAGCAGTCCAAGACAGGGGGTATACGAGCAGTACTTC	CASSPRQGVYEQYF
TRBV28	NA	NA	TRBJ1-5	TGTGCCAGCAGCATTACAGCATATAGCAATCAGCCCCAGCATTTT	CASSITAYSNQPQHF
TRBV27	NA	TRBD1	TRBJ1-1	TGTGCCAGCAGTAACCCCGGGACAGCGAACACTGAAGCTTTCTTT	CASSNPGTANTEAFF
TRBV11-2	NA	TRBD1	TRBJ1-1	TGTGCCAGCAGCTTAGTTGGGACAGCCTTTGAGACTGAAGCTTTCTTT	CASSLVGTAFETEAFF
TRBV15	NA	NA	TRBJ1-3	TGTGCCACCAGCGGTAGGGCGGGTGGAAACACCATATATTTT	CATSGRAGGNTIYF
TRBV19	NA	TRBD1	TRBJ1-2	TGTGCCAGTAGTATCGGCAGGGGGCGAGGCTACACCTTC	CASSIGRGRGYTF
TRBV9	NA	TRBD1	TRBJ1-5	TGTGCCAGCAGCTCCGGGACAGTCAATCAGCCCCAGCATTTT	CASSSGTVNQPQHF
TRBV30	NA	NA	TRBJ1-1	TGTGCCTGGAGTCGGGACTCAAACACTGAAGCTTTCTTT	CAWSRDSNTEAFF
TRBV29-1	NA	NA	TRBJ1-1	TGCAGCGTCCAAAGGGGTACCCCTGAAGCTTTCTTT	CSVQRGTPEAFF
TRBV27	NA	NA	TRBJ1-5	TGTGCCAGCCCTCGGGGGGGCTATCAGCCCCAGCATTTT	CASPRGGYQPQHF
TRBV5-1	NA	TRBD2	TRBJ2-3	TGCGCCAGCAGCTTTAGCGGGGGGGCCGCAGATACGCAGTATTTT	CASSFSGGAADTQYF
TRBV11-2	NA	NA	TRBJ2-7	TGTGCCAGCAGCTACCGAGGCCGGGACTACGAGCAGTACTTC	CASSYRGRDYEQYF
TRBV20-1	once	NA	TRBJ2-1	TGCAGTGCTAGTACAGGGCTCGAGCAGTTCTTC	CSASTGLEQFF
TRBV3-1/TRBV3-2	NA	TRBD2	TRBJ2-1	TGTGCCAGCAGCTCAGGACTAGTCGGGGGTTACAATGAGCAGTTCTTC	CASSSGLVGGYNEQFF
TRBV6-1	NA	TRBD2	TRBJ2-5	TGTGCCAGCAGTGAAGGGGCTAGCGGACAAGAGACCCAGTACTTC	CASSEGASGQETQYF
TRBV11-2	NA	NA	TRBJ1-3	TGTGCCAGCAGCTTATACCTTCCGTACGGGGACTCTGGAAACACCATATATTTT	CASSLYLPYGDSGNTIYF
TRBV10-3	NA	NA	TRBJ1-3	TGTGCCATCAGTGAATATCCTGGAAACACCATATATTTT	CAISEYPGNTIYF
TRBV5-1	few	TRBD1	TRBJ2-7	TGCGCCAGCAGCTTGACCAATCCGGGACAGGGCCCCTACGAGCAGTACTTC	CASSLTNPGQGPYEQYF